This is a list of T cell receptor beta chains from one sample in a study of blood T cells in healthy people across ages. In TCRdb, the 5' RACE reads were re-called with MiXCR into one record per CDR3 protein. The sample comprises 600,000 or so distinct CDR3 sequences, about 30% of which are singletons, and around a sixth rests with the top ten. Specimen: blood. Receptors originate from a woman aged 80 or older in good health. Both conserved end residues are part of each CDR3. Each record gives: clone size, V gene, D gene, J gene, CDR3 protein, CDR3 DNA. D genes are given only for firm matches. Only some rows state a clone size, as once, few, many or a class for expanded clones.

clone size: many; V gene: TRBV7-9; D gene: TRBD1; J gene: TRBJ2-7; CDR3 protein: CASSLAPRTGAYEQYF; CDR3 DNA: TGTGCCAGCAGCTTAGCCCCCAGGACAGGGGCCTACGAGCAGTACTTC
clone size: -; V gene: TRBV7-6; D gene: -; J gene: TRBJ1-5; CDR3 protein: CASSLAGSGNQPQHF; CDR3 DNA: TGTGCCAGCAGCTTAGCCGGGTCCGGCAATCAGCCCCAGCATTTT
clone size: many; V gene: TRBV5-1; D gene: -; J gene: TRBJ2-3; CDR3 protein: CASSLPQDTQYF; CDR3 DNA: TGCGCCAGCAGCTTGCCTCAAGATACGCAGTATTTT
clone size: few; V gene: TRBV5-6; D gene: -; J gene: TRBJ1-1; CDR3 protein: CASSWAGGNTEAFF; CDR3 DNA: TGTGCCAGCAGCTGGGCCGGGGGGAACACTGAAGCTTTCTTT
clone size: many; V gene: TRBV20-1; D gene: TRBD1; J gene: TRBJ2-7; CDR3 protein: CSAAGTGRGNEQYF; CDR3 DNA: TGCAGTGCAGCCGGGACAGGGAGGGGGAACGAGCAGTACTTC
clone size: -; V gene: TRBV30; D gene: -; J gene: TRBJ1-2; CDR3 protein: CAWSIQGPYGYTF; CDR3 DNA: TGTGCCTGGAGTATTCAAGGTCCCTATGGCTACACCTTC
clone size: few; V gene: TRBV20-1; D gene: -; J gene: TRBJ1-1; CDR3 protein: CSARDVPEAFF; CDR3 DNA: TGCAGTGCTAGAGATGTCCCTGAAGCTTTCTTT
clone size: -; V gene: TRBV6-1; D gene: -; J gene: TRBJ2-2; CDR3 protein: CASRSYGTPTGELFF; CDR3 DNA: TGTGCCAGCAGATCTTACGGGACACCCACCGGGGAGCTGTTTTTT
clone size: many; V gene: TRBV7-2; D gene: -; J gene: TRBJ2-7; CDR3 protein: CASSPSPGASEQYF; CDR3 DNA: TGTGCCAGCAGCCCTTCCCCGGGGGCGAGCGAGCAGTACTTC
clone size: few; V gene: TRBV9; D gene: -; J gene: TRBJ2-2; CDR3 protein: CASSEPLTGNTGELFF; CDR3 DNA: TGTGCCAGCAGCGAACCTCTAACGGGGAACACCGGGGAGCTGTTTTTT
clone size: -; V gene: TRBV30; D gene: -; J gene: TRBJ1-5; CDR3 protein: CAWSVKGGGNQPQHF; CDR3 DNA: TGTGCCTGGAGTGTCAAGGGCGGGGGCAATCAGCCCCAGCATTTT
clone size: -; V gene: TRBV7-2; D gene: TRBD2; J gene: TRBJ2-7; CDR3 protein: CASSLVPLADGGYEQYF; CDR3 DNA: TGTGCCAGCAGCTTAGTCCCGCTAGCGGACGGTGGCTACGAGCAGTACTTC
clone size: once; V gene: TRBV5-1; D gene: -; J gene: TRBJ2-2; CDR3 protein: CASSLTLTRGPTGELFF; CDR3 DNA: TGCGCCAGCAGCTTGACCCTCACACGCGGTCCTACCGGGGAGCTGTTTTTT
clone size: -; V gene: TRBV20-1; D gene: TRBD1; J gene: TRBJ1-1; CDR3 protein: CRTREGATEAFF; CDR3 DNA: TGCAGGACGAGAGAGGGGGCCACTGAAGCTTTCTTT
clone size: many; V gene: TRBV6-1; D gene: TRBD1; J gene: TRBJ2-1; CDR3 protein: CASSEDRGRGRDEQFF; CDR3 DNA: TGTGCCAGCAGTGAAGACAGGGGCAGGGGGAGAGATGAGCAGTTCTTC